Below, one T cell receptor (beta chain) is given with its context. What it recognizes is unknown. The data originate from a study of cytomegalovirus exposure and HLA in healthy donors. TCRdb keeps only in-frame clones here, not all; method: immunoSEQ multiplex PCR. The sample records over 45,000 clones, roughly nine tenths being singletons. Trimming pared 6 bases from V and 5 bases from J, leaving 16 bases between. The CDR3 has 15 amino acids. CDR1 is MNHEY, CDR2 SMNVEV, per germline (reference sequence). The study, taken as a whole, reports: According to a subsequent analysis, TCR clusters identified in the first cohort showed a tendency to co-occur across the roughly 110 validation repertoires.

V gene TRBV27 combines with J gene TRBJ2-2, with D tentatively TRBD2 (6 bases). Sequencing was done on a sample of PBMCs. This TCR was sampled from a man between 18 and 35 years old in good health and CMV-seronegative. The CDR3 coding sequence is TGTGCCAGCAGCCCTCCGGGGGACCTTACCGGGGAGCTGTTTTTT. Translation gives CASSPPGDLTGELFF.